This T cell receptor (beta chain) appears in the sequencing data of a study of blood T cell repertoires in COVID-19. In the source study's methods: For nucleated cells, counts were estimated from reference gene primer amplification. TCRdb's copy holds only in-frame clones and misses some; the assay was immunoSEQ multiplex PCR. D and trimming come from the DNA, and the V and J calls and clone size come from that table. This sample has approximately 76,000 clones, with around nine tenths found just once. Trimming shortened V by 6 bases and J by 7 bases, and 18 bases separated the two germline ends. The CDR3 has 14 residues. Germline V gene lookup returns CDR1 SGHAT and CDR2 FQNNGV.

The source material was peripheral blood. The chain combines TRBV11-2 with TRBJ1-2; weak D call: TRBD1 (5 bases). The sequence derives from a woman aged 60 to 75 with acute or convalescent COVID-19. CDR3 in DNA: TGTGCCAGCAGGGGTGGGGGGATGCTGTCTGGCTACACCTTC. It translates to CASRGGGMLSGYTF.